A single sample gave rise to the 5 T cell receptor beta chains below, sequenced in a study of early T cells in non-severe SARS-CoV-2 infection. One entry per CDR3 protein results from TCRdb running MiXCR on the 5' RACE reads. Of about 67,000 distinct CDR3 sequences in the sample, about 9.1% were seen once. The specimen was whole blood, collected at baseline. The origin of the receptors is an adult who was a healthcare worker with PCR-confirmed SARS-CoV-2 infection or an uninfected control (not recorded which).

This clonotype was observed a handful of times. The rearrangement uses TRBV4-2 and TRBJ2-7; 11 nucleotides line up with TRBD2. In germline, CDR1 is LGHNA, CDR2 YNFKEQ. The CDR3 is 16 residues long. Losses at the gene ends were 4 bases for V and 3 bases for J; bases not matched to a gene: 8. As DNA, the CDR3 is TGTGCCAGCAGCCCGCTACTAGCGGGAGTAATCTACGAGCAGTACTTC. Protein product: CASSPLLAGVIYEQYF.

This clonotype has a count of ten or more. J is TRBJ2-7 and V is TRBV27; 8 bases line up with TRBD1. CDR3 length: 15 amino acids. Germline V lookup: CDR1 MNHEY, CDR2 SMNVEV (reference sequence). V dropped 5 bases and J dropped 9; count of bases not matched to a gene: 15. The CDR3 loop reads CASSPLDREGVGQYF. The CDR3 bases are TGTGCCAGCAGTCCCCTGGACAGGGAAGGCGTCGGGCAGTACTTC.

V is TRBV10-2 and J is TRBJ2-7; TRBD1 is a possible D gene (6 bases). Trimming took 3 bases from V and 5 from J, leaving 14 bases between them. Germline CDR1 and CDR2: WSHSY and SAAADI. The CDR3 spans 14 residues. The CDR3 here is CASSDMGRGNEQYF. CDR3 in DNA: TGCGCCAGCAGTGACATGGGCAGGGGCAACGAGCAGTACTTC.

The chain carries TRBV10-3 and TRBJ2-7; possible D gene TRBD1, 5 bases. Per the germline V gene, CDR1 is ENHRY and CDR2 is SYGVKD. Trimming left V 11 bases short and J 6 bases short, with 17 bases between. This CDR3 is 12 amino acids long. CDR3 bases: TGTGCCGCCGGACATAATCCGGGCGAGCAGTACTTC. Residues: CAAGHNPGEQYF.

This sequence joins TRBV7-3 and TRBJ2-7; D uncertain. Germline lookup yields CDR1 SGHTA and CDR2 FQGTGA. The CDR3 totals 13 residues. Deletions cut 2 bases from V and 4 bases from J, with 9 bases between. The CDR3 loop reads CASSLYPRYEQYF. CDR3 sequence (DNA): TGTGCCAGCAGCTTATATCCGCGGTACGAGCAGTACTTC.